The TCR beta chain described here comes from a study of cytomegalovirus exposure and HLA in healthy donors. TCRdb's table, derived via immunoSEQ multiplex PCR, lists solely in-frame clones and lacks some. This sample has 60,000 to 80,000 clones; around 94% occur once, and the top ten carry roughly 3.2%. This clone came up once. The V gene's germline CDR1 is LGHNA and CDR2 YSLEER. Trimming took off 4 bases at V and 8 bases at J, with 21 bases between the two ends. The CDR3 has 16 residues. The chain employs TRBV4-3 and TRBJ2-1; D possibly corresponds to TRBD2 (6 bases). What was sequenced was PBMCs. The TCR comes from a woman aged 18-35 years in good health and CMV-seropositive. The CDR3 DNA is TGCGCCAGCAGCCGCAGGGCGGGGCAGGGAATGGATGAGCAGTTCTTC. As protein: CASSRRAGQGMDEQFF.